This T cell receptor (beta chain) was captured in a study of blood T cells in healthy people across ages. Study context: Per every two T cells, about one barcoded beta molecule was captured by template switching. Study-level results: It was held that diversity estimates obtained from one million T cells represented underestimates. Long-lived donors carried more naive CD4+ cells and greater diversity than aged donors.

A second 7 to 11 cycle PCR used barcoded and J-beta primers. One entry per CDR3 protein, called by TCRdb with MiXCR from the 5' RACE reads. This table has more than 1 million distinct CDR3 sequences, 35% to 55% appearing once. This clonotype was seen ten or more times. Its target is unknown. The length of the CDR3 is 14 residues. Trimming removed 2 bases from V and 6 bases from J, with 14 bases in between. The source is a woman aged 60-70 years in good health. The sample was blood. The genes are TRBV12-3 or TRBV12-4 and TRBJ2-7, with D possibly being TRBD1 (6 bases). Here the CDR3 reads CASSLKQGIIEQYF. The CDR3 DNA sequence: TGTGCCAGCAGTTTAAAACAGGGAATCATCGAGCAGTACTTC.